This TCR beta chain was identified during a study of blood T cells in healthy people across ages. Each donor gave approximately 9.1 milliliters of peripheral blood. With respect to this clonotype: Its antigen is currently unknown.

Regarding the study as a whole: TCR beta diversity per million T cells fell roughly linearly with age.

Using a J-beta primer mix together with a sample-barcoded 5' primer, a second PCR was run for roughly 7 to 11 cycles. Via MiXCR, TCRdb re-called the 5' RACE reads, giving one row per CDR3 protein. The table records about 1.8 million distinct CDR3 sequences, about 49% of them present only once. Germline V gene data show CDR1 as MNHEY and CDR2 as SVGAGI. This CDR3 is 14 amino acids long. V was pared by 2 bases and J by 0 bases, with 6 bases between. The rearrangement joins TRBV6-5 to TRBJ2-3, with D uncertain. Sample: blood. The sequence derives from a woman aged 40 to 55 in good health. The CDR3 DNA reads TGTGCCAGCAGTTACGGGCTGAGCACAGATACGCAGTATTTT. This codes for CASSYGLSTDTQYF.